The clone carrying this T cell receptor beta chain was seen a handful of times. The antigen is not known. TCRdb's table, derived via immunoSEQ multiplex PCR, lists solely in-frame clones and lacks some. Here the sample spans 80,000 to 100,000 clones, roughly 89% being singletons. The source of the sample is a study of graft-versus-host responses after intestinal transplantation. Overall study context: Induction using anti-thymocyte globulin, followed by tacrolimus and steroids for roughly 3 years, was given to all recipients.

V shed 3 bases, J shed 9 bases, and the junction held 12 bases outside the gene matches. The CDR3 runs 17 residues. Per the germline V gene, CDR1 is MNHEY and CDR2 is SMNVEV (reference sequence). Study-wide findings and caveats: Early post-transplant HvG declines were associated with peak circulating GvH clone levels. The recipient marrow held GvH clones, and some of them showed up first in ileum or blood.

This sequence joins TRBV27 and TRBJ2-1; 12 bases are shared with TRBD2. The sequencing used unstimulated CD4+ T cells sorted from spleen or lymph node cells, collected before intestinal transplant. This clonotype was sampled from a human donor who received an intestinal transplant. In DNA form, the CDR3 reads TGTGCCAGCAGTTTGCCCTCCCTAGCGGGAGGGCCCACTGAGCAGTTCTTC. As protein: CASSLPSLAGGPTEQFF.